Given below is one T cell receptor beta chain in context. Sequenced by immunoSEQ multiplex PCR; TCRdb stores in-frame clones only, minus some. The data hold tens of thousands of clones, with roughly 88% observed a single time. This specimen comes from a study of blood T cell repertoires in COVID-19. The CDR3 is 15 residues long. Germline loops: CDR1 MNHEY, CDR2 SMNVEV (reference sequence). Trimming removed 5 bases from V and 0 bases from J; junction bases left unmatched: 7. Sequencing was performed on peripheral blood. This chain joins TRBV27 and TRBJ2-7; the match to TRBD1 covers 7 bases. The sequence was obtained from a human donor in a cohort sampled during active COVID-19. In DNA, the CDR3 is TGTGCCAGCAGTCCGTCGACAGGGAACTCCTACGAGCAGTACTTC. Translated, it gives CASSPSTGNSYEQYF.